This T cell receptor (beta chain) was recovered during a study of shared clonotypes between healthy human individuals (dated by TCRdb to 2019 to 2021). A note on the overall study: A couple of women and a few men aged 18 to 49 years were included in the cohort. For each donor, three plates each were used for CD4 naive and CD4 memory, two plates were used for CD8 naive, and one plate was used for CD8 memory. The study deeply sequenced blood TCR repertoires of five healthy adults to estimate repertoire size and the extent of clonotype sharing between individuals. Different laboratories and diverse techniques were used to prepare libraries and sequence TCR repertoires, to increase sequencing depth and limit assay-specific biases. Between about 0.8 and 9.5 billion PBMCs per donor were obtained by leukapheresis. What the work shows at the level of the full study, not this receptor alone: Incomplete sequencing was indicated by rarefaction of sorted-subset datasets, despite the large sequencing depth. Naive subsets generally had larger estimated clonotype richness than memory subsets did. Pairwise subsampling led to the expectation that sequencing depth would affect the degree of clonotype sharing among donors. When a handful of donors were compared, the shared fraction of clonotypes was about 5% for naive CD4, 3.5% to 4% for naive CD8, 2.3% for memory CD4, and less than 0.5% for memory CD8. Compared with non-shared clonotypes, clonotypes shared by all four sorted-subset donors had higher generation probabilities. Because the study included only a small number of donors, the genetic and exposure-history diversity represented was limited. Sampling was limited to blood, and TCR repertoires in tissue likely differ from TCR repertoires in blood.

With regard to this clone: Its antigen specificity is not known. No quality values exist for individual bases; no much larger clone is one base distant.

V is pruned by 11 bases and J by 3 bases, leaving 10 bases of the junction without a gene match. Via the germline V gene, CDR1 is ENHRY and CDR2 SYGVKD. The CDR3 holds 14 amino acids from the cysteine to the phenylalanine. Only CDR3 DNA remains: 42 bases, in frame from the first base. Using the deep immunoSEQ assay, TCR CDR3 regions were amplified from genomic DNA by multiplex PCR. Extracted genomic DNA from each cell subset was distributed evenly across all wells of several immunoSEQ 96-well plates, and each plate was treated as a replicate. For sorted subsets, 200 to 250 ng genomic DNA, equal to tens of thousands of T cell genomes, was loaded into each replicate PCR. Purified libraries were quantified with a Qubit 3.0 fluorometer, sized on a Bioanalyzer 2100, and re-quantified with the KAPA Library Quantification kit. Each immunoSEQ 96-well plate was sequenced on its own single-read 150-cycle Illumina NextSeq 550 flow cell. Turning to the authors' computational methods: Because only junctional sequences without quality scores were contained in the immunoSEQ output, filtering matching that applied to full-length reads could not be performed. Sequences were annotated with PyIR, a Python wrapper for IgBLAST v1.9, using IMGT germline references to assign V/J genes and CDR3. Any read was removed if the V/J assignment was weak (E-value above 1e-6), the CDR3 was missing, or the read contained stop codons, out-of-frame junctions, or ambiguous translated residues. V3J clonotypes were defined as sequences sharing the same inferred V gene, J gene, and CDR3 amino acid sequence. Percentage overlap between repertoires was calculated by dividing the number of shared unique clonotypes by the size of the smaller repertoire. Three approaches were used to assess repertoire richness: RTK rarefaction, the Chao1 estimator, and Recon v2.1 estimates of unobserved clonotypes. For all TCRbeta clonotypes obtained by the gDNA method from a handful of donors, generation probabilities were computed with OLGA. Sourced from immuneACCESS, this table was stored by TCRdb with only in-frame sequences that have V and J called. A share of the clones is absent; for the studies checked, an unresolved V gene accounts for under half, and the remainder has no known explanation. V, J and clone size are taken as reported in that table, and D and trimming were inferred from the DNA itself. This sample comprises some 1.5 million clones, roughly 96% of them detected only once. The ten largest account for about 1% of the sample.

Healthy HIV-negative adults with no recently reported acute infections or vaccinations were included as donors. Only Caucasian adults living in Nashville, Tennessee, USA were represented among the donors. Magnetic negative selection was used to enrich CD4+ T cells, after which naive cells were positively selected on CD45RA and the negative fraction became the memory subset. After blood collection by leukapheresis, PBMCs were isolated using Ficoll-Histopaque density gradient centrifugation and then cryopreserved in the vapor phase of liquid nitrogen. Purity and quantity of every magnetically sorted T cell population were checked by analytical flow cytometry. Genomic DNA was isolated from every sorted fraction and measured by UV absorbance on a Nanodrop 2000c.

The sample taken for sequencing was naive CD4+ T cells sorted from blood. The meaning of the sample's cell subset or site label: CD45RA+ positively selected. The rearranged segments are TRBV10-3 and TRBJ2-1, and 7 bases in between align with TRBD2. The TCR comes from a man aged 30 to 45 in good health. The CDR3 here reads CASTRTSLYNEQFF. The DNA is as follows: TGTGCCTCCACCAGGACTAGTCTCTACAATGAGCAGTTCTTC.